The sequence of this TCR beta chain was determined in a study of blood T cell repertoires in COVID-19. In the study overall: Specimens from acute and convalescent COVID-19 originated in the United States, Italy and Spain. Sample material is recorded as cDNA or gDNA derived from T cells, B-cell-depleted T cells, or PBMCs.

Assay used: immunoSEQ multiplex PCR; TCRdb lists only in-frame clones, some missing. The table lists around 150,000 clones, around 83% of them singletons. CDR1 and CDR2 from the germline V gene are MNHNS and SASEGT. V lost 1 base and J 10 bases, leaving 11 bases between the germline ends. This CDR3 comprises 12 residues. The chain employs TRBV6-1 and TRBJ2-7, with D possibly matching TRBD2 (5 bases). The TCR sequence derives from a middle-aged man with acute or convalescent COVID-19. The sample comprised peripheral blood. The CDR3 reads CASSEVPGGQYF. The CDR3 DNA reads TGTGCCAGCAGTGAAGTTCCAGGAGGACAGTACTTC.